These 11 T cell receptor beta chains were all obtained from the same sample, sequenced in a study of CD8 T cells in ankylosing spondylitis (dated by TCRdb to 2016 to 2017). What the authors observed across the whole study: A TCR beta motif of about eight highly homologous amino acid variants appeared characteristic of blood from ankylosing spondylitis patients.

The antigens for these receptors are not known. Library construction relied on 5' RACE. TCRdb lists the instrument as Illumina HiSeq 2500. Using fastp trimming at Q25 and MiXCR clonotype assembly, TCRdb reanalyzed the public sequencing data and kept in-frame beta chains. Rows are unified per CDR3 protein, each entry keeping the most common DNA and genes. This sample lists 500,000 to 650,000 distinct CDR3 sequences; approximately 5% were detected once. Roughly 3.2% of the sample is held by the ten biggest clonotypes. Sample: blood, either unsorted or a sorted T cell fraction (not recorded which). The receptors here all came from a male donor with ankylosing spondylitis.

A few counts support this clonotype. This chain connects TRBV24-1 to TRBJ1-1, with D possibly being TRBD1 (5 bases). The germline V and J ends were trimmed by 4 bases and 11 bases, with 13 bases remaining between them. This CDR3 is built from 12 residues. Germline assignment: CDR1 KGHDR and CDR2 SFDVKD. CDR3 region: CATSDSDRDAFF. Written as DNA, the CDR3 is TGTGCCACCAGTGACTCCGATCGGGACGCTTTCTTT.

At least ten counts were recorded for this clonotype. The chain combines TRBV5-6 with TRBJ2-7; D is ambiguous. Germline V CDR1 and CDR2: SGHDT, YYEEEE. The V and J ends lost 2 bases and 5 bases respectively, with 11 bases between them. The CDR3 has 13 amino acids. This chain's CDR3 is CASSFGQANEQYF. The CDR3 DNA reads TGTGCCAGCAGCTTCGGGCAGGCCAACGAGCAGTACTTC.

The chain couples TRBV5-1 to TRBJ1-2; 8 bases fit TRBD1. CDR1 and CDR2 (germline): SGHRS, YFSETQ. The CDR3 length is 15 residues. J gave up 3 bases and V 4 bases, and 8 bases lay outside the gene matches. The CDR3 spells CASSHWTGTDYGYTF. CDR3 coding DNA: TGCGCCAGCAGCCATTGGACAGGGACGGACTATGGCTACACCTTC.

This clonotype was observed at least ten times. The chain joins TRBV7-8 to TRBJ1-2; D is possibly TRBD1 (6 bases). Trimming removed 1 base from V and 8 bases from J, with 11 bases in between. Germline CDR1 SGHVS, CDR2 FQNEAQ. The CDR3 totals 13 residues. CDR3 in DNA: TGTGCCAGCAGCTTAGGCAGGGGCAGGGGCTACACCTTC. Translation: CASSLGRGRGYTF.

This clonotype was detected ten times or more. In nucleotides, the CDR3 is TGTGCCAGCAGCTTAGCCGGGACAGTACATGAGCAGTTCTTC. It codes for CASSLAGTVHEQFF. This chain links TRBV7-9 with TRBJ2-1; TRBD1 aligns across 7 bases. Germline V gene data show CDR1 as SEHNR and CDR2 as FQNEAQ (reference sequence). The CDR3 has 14 residues. V lost 0 bases to trimming and J lost 8 bases; unmatched junction nucleotides: 4.

This chain uses TRBV7-2 with TRBJ2-7; 8 nucleotides agree with TRBD2. Germline V gene sequence: CDR1 SGHTA, CDR2 FQGNSA. Trimming removed 2 bases from V and 4 bases from J; junction bases left unmatched: 7. The CDR3 length is 15 residues. CDR3 sequence reads: CASSLSKRGPYEQYF. CDR3 coding DNA: TGTGCCAGCAGCTTATCTAAGCGGGGGCCGTACGAGCAGTACTTC.

This clonotype was picked up many times. The V gene is TRBV10-3, the J gene TRBJ1-5; the D is unclear. V lost 10 bases and J lost 5, with 15 bases in between. Looked up from germline, CDR1 is ENHRY and CDR2 is SYGVKD. This CDR3 is 13 amino acids long. CDR3 region: CATMNSLDQPQHF. In DNA form, the CDR3 reads TGTGCCACAATGAACAGCCTCGATCAGCCCCAGCATTTT.

CDR3 DNA sequence: TGCAGCGTTGCGCCCGGCTTAAAGCGCACTGAAGCTTTCTTT. Its translation: CSVAPGLKRTEAFF. The V and J genes are TRBV29-1 and TRBJ1-1; unclear D gene. CDR1 SQVTM and CDR2 ANQGSEA come from the germline V gene. Trimming took off 4 bases at V and 4 bases at J, with 16 bases between the two ends. The CDR3 runs to 14 residues.

This clonotype was recorded at least ten times. V gene TRBV4-3 combines with J gene TRBJ2-2, with D uncertain. The V gene lost 0 bases and the J gene lost 0 bases, with 8 bases spanning the gap. The CDR3 covers 16 residues. The germline CDR1 and CDR2 sequences are LGHNA and YSLEER. In DNA form, the CDR3 reads TGCGCCAGCAGCCAAGAAACCGGAGCGAACACCGGGGAGCTGTTTTTT. Its translation is CASSQETGANTGELFF.

This clonotype was observed at least ten times. This sequence joins TRBV5-5 and TRBJ2-6; tentative D call: TRBD2 (5 bases). V was clipped by 4 bases and J by 0 bases, with 8 bases between them. CDR1 and CDR2 (germline): SGHKS, YYEKEE (reference sequence). This CDR3 comprises 15 residues. The DNA for the CDR3 is TGTGCCAGCAGCCGGGATTTCTCTGGGGCCAACGTCCTGACTTTC. Its translation is CASSRDFSGANVLTF.

This clonotype was seen many times. The chain couples TRBV11-2 to TRBJ1-4; 8 bases line up with TRBD1. Unmatched junction bases numbered 8, after V lost 6 bases and J lost 8 bases. The CDR3 is 14 residues long. CDR1 and CDR2 from the germline V gene are SGHAT and FQNNGV. In DNA form, the CDR3 reads TGTGCCAGCAGACGGACAGGGATTAGCGAAAAACTGTTTTTT. Translation: CASRRTGISEKLFF.